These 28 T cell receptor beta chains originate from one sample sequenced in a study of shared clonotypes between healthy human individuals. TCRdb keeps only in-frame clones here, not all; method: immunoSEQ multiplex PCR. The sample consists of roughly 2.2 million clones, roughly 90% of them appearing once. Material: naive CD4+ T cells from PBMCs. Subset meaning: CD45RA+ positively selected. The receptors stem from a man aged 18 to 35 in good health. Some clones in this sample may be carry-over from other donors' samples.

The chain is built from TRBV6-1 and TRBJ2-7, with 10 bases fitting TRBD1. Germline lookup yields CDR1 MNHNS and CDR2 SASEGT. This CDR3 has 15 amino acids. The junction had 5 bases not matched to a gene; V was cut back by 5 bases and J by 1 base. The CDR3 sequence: CASSLRDRGSYEQYF. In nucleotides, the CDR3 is TGTGCCAGCAGTCTCCGGGACAGGGGTTCCTACGAGCAGTACTTC.

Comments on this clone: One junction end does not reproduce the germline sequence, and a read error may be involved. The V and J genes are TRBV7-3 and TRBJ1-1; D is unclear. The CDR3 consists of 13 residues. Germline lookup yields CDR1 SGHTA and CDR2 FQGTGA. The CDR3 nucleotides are TGTGCCAGCAGCTTAAATATGAACAGTGAAGCTTTCTTT. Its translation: CASSLNMNSEAFF.

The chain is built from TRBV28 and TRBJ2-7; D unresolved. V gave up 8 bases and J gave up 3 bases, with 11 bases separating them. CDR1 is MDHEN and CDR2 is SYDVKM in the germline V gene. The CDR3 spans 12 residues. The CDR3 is CASHRSGYEQYF. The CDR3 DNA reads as TGTGCCAGCCATCGGTCCGGCTACGAGCAGTACTTC.

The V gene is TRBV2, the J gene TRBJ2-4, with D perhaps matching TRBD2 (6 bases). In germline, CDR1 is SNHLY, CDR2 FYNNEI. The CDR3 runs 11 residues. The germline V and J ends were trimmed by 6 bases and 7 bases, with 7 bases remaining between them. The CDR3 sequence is CASSRGNIQYF. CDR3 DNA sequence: TGTGCCAGCAGCCGGGGGAACATTCAGTACTTC. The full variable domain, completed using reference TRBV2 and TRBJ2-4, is EPEVTQTPSHQVTQMGQEVILRCVPISNHLYFYWYRQILGQKVEFLVSFYNNEISEKSEIFDDQFSVERPDGSNFTLKIRSTKLEDSAMYFCASSRGNIQYFGAGTRLSVL.

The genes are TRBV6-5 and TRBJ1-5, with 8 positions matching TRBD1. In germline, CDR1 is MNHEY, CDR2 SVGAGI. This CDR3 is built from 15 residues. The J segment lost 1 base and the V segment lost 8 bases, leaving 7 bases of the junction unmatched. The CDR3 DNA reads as TGTGCCAGCCGTAACACAGGGGGGAGCAATCAGCCCCAGCATTTT. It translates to CASRNTGGSNQPQHF.

CDR3 sequence: CASSRITGSNQPQHF. In DNA form, the CDR3 reads TGCGCCAGCAGCCGAATCACAGGTAGCAATCAGCCCCAGCATTTT. J is TRBJ1-5 and V is TRBV4-1; D is perhaps TRBD1 (5 bases). V was clipped by 4 bases and J by 0 bases, with 10 bases between them. The CDR3 runs to 15 residues. Germline V lookup: CDR1 MGHRA, CDR2 YSYEKL.

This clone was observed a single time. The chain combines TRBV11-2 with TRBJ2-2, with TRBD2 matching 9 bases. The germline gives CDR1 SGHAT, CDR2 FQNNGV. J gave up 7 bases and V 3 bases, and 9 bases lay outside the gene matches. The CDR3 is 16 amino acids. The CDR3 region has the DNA TGTGCCAGCAGCTTGGGGATTAGCGGGGGATACGGGGAGCTGTTTTTT. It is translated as CASSLGISGGYGELFF.

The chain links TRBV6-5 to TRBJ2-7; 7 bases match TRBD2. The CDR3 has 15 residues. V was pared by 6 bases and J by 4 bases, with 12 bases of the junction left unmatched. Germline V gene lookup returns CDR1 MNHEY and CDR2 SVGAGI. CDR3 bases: TGTGCCAGCAGACCCCTAACTAGCGATTCATACGAGCAGTACTTC. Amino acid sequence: CASRPLTSDSYEQYF.

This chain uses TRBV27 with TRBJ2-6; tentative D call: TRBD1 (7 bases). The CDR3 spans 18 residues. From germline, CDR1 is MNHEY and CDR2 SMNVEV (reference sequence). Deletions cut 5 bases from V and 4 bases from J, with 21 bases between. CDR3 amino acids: CASSQRGRGAVGANVLTF. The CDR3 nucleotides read TGTGCCAGCAGTCAGAGAGGCAGGGGGGCTGTGGGGGCCAACGTCCTGACTTTC.

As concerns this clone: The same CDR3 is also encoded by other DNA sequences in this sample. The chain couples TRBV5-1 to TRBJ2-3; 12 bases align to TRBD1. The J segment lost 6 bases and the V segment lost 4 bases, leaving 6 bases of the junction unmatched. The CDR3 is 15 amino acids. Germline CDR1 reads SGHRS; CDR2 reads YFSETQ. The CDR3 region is CASSPGTGGADTQYF. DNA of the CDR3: TGCGCCAGCAGCCCTGGGACAGGGGGCGCCGATACGCAGTATTTT.

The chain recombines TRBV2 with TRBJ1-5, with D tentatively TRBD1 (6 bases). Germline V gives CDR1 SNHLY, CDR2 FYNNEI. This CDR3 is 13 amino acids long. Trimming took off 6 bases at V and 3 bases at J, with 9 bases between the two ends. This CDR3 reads CASRTGPNQPQHF. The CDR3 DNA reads TGTGCCAGCAGAACAGGGCCCAATCAGCCCCAGCATTTT.

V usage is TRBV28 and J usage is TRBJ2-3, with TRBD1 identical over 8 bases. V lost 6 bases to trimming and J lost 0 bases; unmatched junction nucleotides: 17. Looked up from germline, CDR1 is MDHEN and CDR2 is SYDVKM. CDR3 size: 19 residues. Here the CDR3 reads CASSYPVRPGQESTDTQYF. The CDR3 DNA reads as TGTGCCAGCAGCTATCCCGTCCGGCCGGGACAGGAAAGCACAGATACGCAGTATTTT.

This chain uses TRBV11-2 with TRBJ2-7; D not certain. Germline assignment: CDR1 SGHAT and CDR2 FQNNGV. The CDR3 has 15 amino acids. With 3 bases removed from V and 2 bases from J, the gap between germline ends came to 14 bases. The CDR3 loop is CASSFGVSPAYEQYF. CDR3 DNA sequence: TGTGCCAGCAGCTTTGGCGTCAGCCCTGCCTACGAGCAGTACTTC.

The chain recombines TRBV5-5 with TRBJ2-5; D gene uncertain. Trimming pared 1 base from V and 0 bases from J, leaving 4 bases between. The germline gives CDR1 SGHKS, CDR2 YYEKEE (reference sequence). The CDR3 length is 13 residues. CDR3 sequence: CASSLTHQETQYF. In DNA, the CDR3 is TGTGCCAGCAGCTTGACCCACCAAGAGACCCAGTACTTC. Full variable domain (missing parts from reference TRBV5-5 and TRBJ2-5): DAGVTQSPTHLIKTRGQQVTLRCSPISGHKSVSWYQQVLGQGPQFIFQYYEKEERGRGNFPDRFSARQFPNYSSELNVNALLLGDSALYLCASSLTHQETQYFGPGTRLLVL.

The chain's CDR3 is CASSLGGQGRNTEAFF. In nucleotides, the CDR3 is TGTGCCAGCAGCTTAGGGGGACAGGGTAGGAACACTGAAGCTTTCTTT. The chain combines TRBV7-8 with TRBJ1-1, with TRBD1 identical over 9 bases. CDR1 and CDR2 from the germline V gene are SGHVS and FQNEAQ. The CDR3 loop spans 16 amino acids. Trimming removed 1 base from V and 1 base from J; junction bases left unmatched: 4.

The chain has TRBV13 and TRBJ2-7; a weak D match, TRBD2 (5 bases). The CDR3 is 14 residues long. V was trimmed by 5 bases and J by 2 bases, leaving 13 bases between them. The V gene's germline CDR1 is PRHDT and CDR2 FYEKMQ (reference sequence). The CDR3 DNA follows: TGTGCCAGCAGCCCCCGGACTTGGGCCTACGAGCAGTACTTC. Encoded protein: CASSPRTWAYEQYF.

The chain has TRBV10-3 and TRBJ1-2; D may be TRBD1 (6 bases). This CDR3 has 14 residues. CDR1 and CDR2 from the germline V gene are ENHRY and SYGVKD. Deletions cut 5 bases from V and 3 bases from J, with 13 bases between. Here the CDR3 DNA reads TGTGCCATCAGTCTCGAGGGGGGGGACTATGGCTACACCTTC. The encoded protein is CAISLEGGDYGYTF.

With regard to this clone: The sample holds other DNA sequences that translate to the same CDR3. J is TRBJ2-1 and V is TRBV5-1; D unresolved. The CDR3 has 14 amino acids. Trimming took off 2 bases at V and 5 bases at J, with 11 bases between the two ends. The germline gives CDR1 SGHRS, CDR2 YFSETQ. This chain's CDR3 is CASSFLAGNNEQFF. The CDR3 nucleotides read TGCGCCAGCAGCTTTCTGGCTGGCAACAATGAGCAGTTCTTC.

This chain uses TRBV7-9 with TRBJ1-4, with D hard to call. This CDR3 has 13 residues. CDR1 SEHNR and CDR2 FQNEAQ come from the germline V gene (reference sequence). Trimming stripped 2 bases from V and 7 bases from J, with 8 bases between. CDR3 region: CASSLSTVEKLFF. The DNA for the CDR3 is TGTGCCAGCAGCTTAAGTACGGTTGAAAAACTGTTTTTT.

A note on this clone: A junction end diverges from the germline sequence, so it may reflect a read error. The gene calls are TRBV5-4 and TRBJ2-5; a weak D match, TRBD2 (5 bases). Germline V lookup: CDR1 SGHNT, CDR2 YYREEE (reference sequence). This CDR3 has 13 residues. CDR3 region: CASSGNFGETQYF. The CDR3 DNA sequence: TGTGCCAGCAGCGGGAATTTTGGGGAGACTCAGTACTTC.

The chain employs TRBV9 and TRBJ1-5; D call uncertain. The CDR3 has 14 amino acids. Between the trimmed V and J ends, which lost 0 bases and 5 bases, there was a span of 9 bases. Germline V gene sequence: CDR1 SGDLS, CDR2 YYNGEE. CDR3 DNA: TGTGCCAGCAGCGTAGATGACGGCCATCAGCCCCAGCATTTT. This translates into CASSVDDGHQPQHF.

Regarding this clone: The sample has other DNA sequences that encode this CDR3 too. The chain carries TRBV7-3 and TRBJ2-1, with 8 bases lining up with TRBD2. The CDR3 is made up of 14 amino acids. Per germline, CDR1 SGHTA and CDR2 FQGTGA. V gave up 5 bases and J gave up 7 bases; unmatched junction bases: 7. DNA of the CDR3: TGTGCCAGCAGCCTAGGACTAGCAGCGAATGAGCAGTTCTTC. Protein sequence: CASSLGLAANEQFF.

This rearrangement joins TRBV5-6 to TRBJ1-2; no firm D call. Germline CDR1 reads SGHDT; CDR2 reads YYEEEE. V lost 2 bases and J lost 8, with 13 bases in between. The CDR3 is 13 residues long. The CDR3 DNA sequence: TGTGCCAGCAGCTTACAATTTCCGGGAGGCTACACCTTC. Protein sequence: CASSLQFPGGYTF.

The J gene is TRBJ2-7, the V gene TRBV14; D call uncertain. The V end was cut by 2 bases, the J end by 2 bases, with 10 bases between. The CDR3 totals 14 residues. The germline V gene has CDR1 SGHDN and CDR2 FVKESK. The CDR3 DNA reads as TGTGCCAGCAGCCAACTGGGAACAACCTACGAGCAGTACTTC. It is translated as CASSQLGTTYEQYF.

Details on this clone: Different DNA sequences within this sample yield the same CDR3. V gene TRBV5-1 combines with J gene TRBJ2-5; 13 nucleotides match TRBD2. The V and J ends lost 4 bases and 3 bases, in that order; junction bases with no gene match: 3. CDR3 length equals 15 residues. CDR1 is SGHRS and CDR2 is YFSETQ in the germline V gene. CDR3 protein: CASSAGTSGKETQYF. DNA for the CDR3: TGCGCCAGCAGCGCCGGGACTAGCGGGAAAGAGACCCAGTACTTC.

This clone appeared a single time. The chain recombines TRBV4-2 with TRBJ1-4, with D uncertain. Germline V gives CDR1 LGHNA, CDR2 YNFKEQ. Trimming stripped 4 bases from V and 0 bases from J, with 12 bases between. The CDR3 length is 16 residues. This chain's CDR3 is CASSRGVIATNEKLFF. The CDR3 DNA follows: TGTGCCAGCAGCCGCGGGGTGATTGCAACTAATGAAAAACTGTTTTTT.

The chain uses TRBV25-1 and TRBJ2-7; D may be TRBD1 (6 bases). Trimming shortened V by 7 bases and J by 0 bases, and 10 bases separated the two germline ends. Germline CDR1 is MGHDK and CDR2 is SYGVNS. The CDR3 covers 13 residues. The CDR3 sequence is CASTRDTSYEQYF. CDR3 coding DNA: TGTGCCAGCACCCGGGACACCTCCTACGAGCAGTACTTC.

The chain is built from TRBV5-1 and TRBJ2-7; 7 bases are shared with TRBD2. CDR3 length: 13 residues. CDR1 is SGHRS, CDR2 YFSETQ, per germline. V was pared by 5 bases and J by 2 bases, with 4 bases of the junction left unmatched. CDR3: CASRAGTPYEQYF. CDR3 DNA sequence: TGCGCCAGCAGAGCGGGAACACCCTACGAGCAGTACTTC.